The 4 T cell receptor beta chains below come from one sample, sequenced in a study of shared clonotypes between healthy human individuals. Only in-frame clones appear in the TCRdb table, and some are missing; sequencing was by immunoSEQ multiplex PCR. The sample records more than 2,000,000 clones, approximately 90% being singletons. Sequenced input: naive CD4+ T cells sorted from blood. Sample subset: CD45RA+ positively selected. Every receptor here comes from a man aged 18-30 years in good health.

CDR3 coding DNA: TGTGCCAGCAGCAGACAGGGGGGTTTCGAGCAGTACTTC. Its protein is CASSRQGGFEQYF. The V and J genes are TRBV27 and TRBJ2-7; 9 nucleotides align to TRBD1. Trimming at V came to 6 bases and at J to 6 bases, leaving 6 bases not matched to a gene. The CDR3 extends over 13 amino acids. The germline CDR1 and CDR2 sequences are MNHEY and SMNVEV (reference sequence).

The chain links TRBV7-9 to TRBJ1-2; D uncertain. CDR3 length equals 14 residues. CDR1 is SEHNR and CDR2 is FQNEAQ in the germline V gene (reference sequence). The V gene lost 5 bases and the J gene lost 4 bases, with 14 bases spanning the gap. This CDR3 is CASSQDRRFYGYTF. CDR3 in DNA: TGTGCCAGCAGCCAGGATAGACGGTTCTATGGCTACACCTTC.

The chain joins TRBV5-1 to TRBJ2-3; D not certain. V lost 4 bases and J lost 6, with 12 bases in between. Germline V gene sequence: CDR1 SGHRS, CDR2 YFSETQ. The CDR3 has 13 residues. The CDR3 DNA follows: TGCGCCAGCAGCCCCCGGATCGAGGATACGCAGTATTTT. Its protein product is CASSPRIEDTQYF.

V and J are TRBV6-5 and TRBJ2-7, with D uncertain. V was shortened by 5 bases and J by 2 bases, with 13 bases between the two germline ends. The CDR3 is 14 residues long. Germline lookup yields CDR1 MNHEY and CDR2 SVGAGI. CDR3 in DNA: TGTGCCAGCAGTCAGACTGGACGGACCTACGAGCAGTACTTC. Protein sequence: CASSQTGRTYEQYF.